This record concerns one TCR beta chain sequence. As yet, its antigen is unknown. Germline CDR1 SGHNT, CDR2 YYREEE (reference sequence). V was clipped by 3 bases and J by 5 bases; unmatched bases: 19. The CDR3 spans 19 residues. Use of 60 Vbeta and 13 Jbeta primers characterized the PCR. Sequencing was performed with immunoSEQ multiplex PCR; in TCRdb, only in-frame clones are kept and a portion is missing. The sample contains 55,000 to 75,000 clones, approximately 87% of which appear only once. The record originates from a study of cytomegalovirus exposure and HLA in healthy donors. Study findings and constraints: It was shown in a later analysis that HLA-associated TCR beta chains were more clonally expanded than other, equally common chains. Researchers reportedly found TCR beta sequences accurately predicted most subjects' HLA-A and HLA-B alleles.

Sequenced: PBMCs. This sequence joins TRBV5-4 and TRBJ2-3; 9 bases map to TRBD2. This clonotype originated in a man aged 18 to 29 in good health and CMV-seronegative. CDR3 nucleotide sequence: TGTGCCAGCAGCTCGACAACACTTCGTTGGCGGGGGGGCGTAGATACGCAGTATTTT. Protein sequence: CASSSTTLRWRGGVDTQYF.